Below, one TCR beta chain is given with its context. This sample was taken from a study of OX40 agonist ivuxolimab in advanced cancers. Using immunoSEQ multiplex PCR, the repertoire was profiled, and TCRdb retains in-frame clones only, with some absent. The sample has approximately 60,000 clones; more than 85% are singletons. The V end lost 6 bases, the J end lost 3 bases, and 14 bases lay between the germline ends. This CDR3 is built from 14 residues. CDR1 is MNHEY, CDR2 SMNVEV, per germline (reference sequence). This TCR derives from an adult with an advanced solid tumor such as melanoma, head and neck, liver or kidney cancer. The source was CD4+ or CD8+ T cells sorted from blood, collected in a trial of the OX40 agonist ivuxolimab. The chain links TRBV27 to TRBJ2-5; a weak D match, TRBD2 (7 bases). In DNA, the CDR3 is TGTGCCAGCAGCCCGGGGGGCAGGAAAGAGACCCAGTACTTC. Its protein is CASSPGGRKETQYF.